Shown below are 15 T cell receptor beta chains from a single sample sequenced in a study of T cells in women clearing cervical HPV infection (dated by TCRdb to between 2018 and 2020). Library preparation used the immunoSEQ multiplex PCR assay. The table was pulled from immuneACCESS by TCRdb, which kept in-frame rearrangements only. Such tables lose some clones; where checked, under half of the loss comes from unresolved V genes, and the rest has no known cause. This sample's listing comprises under 45,000 clones. Roughly 5.2% of the sample is in the top ten clones. Sequences were obtained from blood buffy coat. Source of these receptors: a woman between 18 and 75 years old with a cervical HPV16 infection that either progressed to CIN3+ or cleared (not recorded which).

Details on this clone: The DNA ends 3 residues before the CDR3 does, and the rest of the CDR3 is filled in from the germline J gene. The chain joins TRBV6-2 or TRBV6-3 to TRBJ1-2; the D is unclear. This CDR3 spans 13 amino acids. Looked up from germline, CDR1 is MNHEY and CDR2 is SVGEGT. CDR3 bases read: TGTGCCAGCAGTTACGCCCTTAGCTACGAC. Its protein product is CASSYALSYD. The full CDR3 protein is CASSYALSYDYTF.

Concerning this clone: Sequencing ends 3 residues short of the CDR3 end; the germline J gene provides the rest. This rearrangement joins TRBV7-2 to TRBJ2-1, with 9 nucleotides matching TRBD2. Trimming cost V 2 bases and J 2 bases; bases outside gene matches: 1. CDR1 is SGHTA, CDR2 FQGNSA, per germline. The CDR3 is made up of 15 amino acids. The CDR3 loop is CASSLTSGPYNEQFF. Partial CDR3 DNA: TGTGCCAGCAGCTTAACTAGCGGGCCCTACAATGAG.

Remarks on this clone: The read terminates 3 residues ahead of where the CDR3 ends, so the germline J gene completes it. The gene calls are TRBV19 and TRBJ1-1; TRBD1 matches 7 bases. The CDR3 runs to 18 residues. V was clipped by 5 bases and J by 0 bases; unmatched bases: 15. The germline V gene has CDR1 LNHDA and CDR2 SQIVND (reference sequence). CDR3 sequence: CASSPPRGQSIMNTEAFF. The sequenced part of the CDR3 DNA is TGTGCCAGTAGTCCCCCCCGGGGACAGAGTATCATGAACACTGAA.

In the case of this clone: With the read ending 3 residues before the CDR3 end, the germline J gene is used to fill in that end. The rearrangement links TRBV28 to TRBJ2-7, with D possibly TRBD2 on 5 matching bases. The CDR3 is 12 residues long. Germline CDR1 and CDR2: MDHEN and SYDVKM. Trimming removed 6 bases from V and 3 bases from J, with 9 bases in between. CDR3 loop: CASSLAGYEQYF. Partial CDR3 DNA: TGTGCCAGCAGCCTCGCGGGCTACGAG.

With regard to this clone: The read is 3 residues too short to cover the CDR3 end, so that end is filled in from the germline J gene. J is TRBJ2-7 and V is TRBV4-1; 8 bases line up with TRBD1. Germline assignment: CDR1 MGHRA and CDR2 YSYEKL. The junction had 7 bases not matched to a gene; V was cut back by 3 bases and J by 6 bases. The CDR3 is 14 residues long. The CDR3: CASSQAQGAVEQYF. CDR3 DNA, as far as it was read: TGCGCCAGCAGCCAGGCCCAGGGGGCGGTCGAG.

Remarks on this clone: With the read ending 3 residues before the CDR3 end, the germline J gene is used to fill in that end. This chain joins TRBV12-3 or TRBV12-4 and TRBJ2-1, with TRBD2 matching over 11 bases. The CDR3 has 14 residues. V lost 5 bases, J lost 6 bases, and 3 bases stayed unmatched. The CDR3: CASSLGLAGNEQFF. The covered CDR3 bases are TGTGCCAGCAGTCTTGGACTAGCGGGCAATGAG.

As to this clone: The CDR3 end is not reached by the read, which stops 3 residues before it; the germline J gene fills it in. The V gene is TRBV30, the J gene TRBJ1-1; TRBD1 aligns across 9 bases. With V trimmed by 5 bases and J by 4 bases, 11 bases remained unmatched. The CDR3 contains 15 residues. CDR1 is GTSNPN and CDR2 is SVGIG in the germline V gene (reference sequence). CDR3 bases read: TGTGCCTGGGGTCCCGGGACAGGGCCGGGCACTGAA. It translates to CAWGPGTGPGTE. In full, the CDR3 is CAWGPGTGPGTEAFF.

On this clone itself: Its ends do not fully match the called genes, so a read error is possible. The read finishes 3 residues shy of the CDR3 end, and the germline J gene is used to complete it. The same CDR3 also results from other DNA sequences found in this sample. This chain uses TRBV5-4 with TRBJ1-3; TRBD1 might be the D (5 bases). Germline V lookup: CDR1 SGHNT, CDR2 YYREEE (reference sequence). The CDR3 is made up of 16 amino acids. The CDR3 bases that were read are TGTGCCAGCAGCTTGCAGGGAAAGGTCGCCGGAAACACA. Protein product: CASSLQGKVAGNT. The whole CDR3 is CASSLQGKVAGNTIYF.

As to this clone: The CDR3 end lies 3 residues beyond the end of the read and is filled in from the germline J gene. The chain has TRBV19 and TRBJ2-3; 7 bases match TRBD1. CDR3 size: 15 residues. From germline, CDR1 is LNHDA and CDR2 SQIVND (reference sequence). The sequenced CDR3 bases are TGTGCCAGTAACGGACAGGCCCGAAGCAATCAGCCG. Its protein is CASNGQARSNQP. From start to end, the CDR3 is CASNGQARSNQPQYF.

As regards this clone: The read finishes 3 residues shy of the CDR3 end, and the germline J gene is used to complete it. The chain links TRBV7-6 to TRBJ2-1; D perhaps matches TRBD2 (6 bases). V lost 5 bases and J lost 9, with 14 bases in between. This CDR3 has 13 amino acids. Looked up from germline, CDR1 is SGHVS and CDR2 is FNYEAQ. The covered CDR3 bases are TGTGCCAGCAGCGCCAGCCTAGCGAGTGAG. Its protein product is CASSASLASE. Given in full, the CDR3 is CASSASLASEQFF.

A note on this clone: Sequence at one end of the junction differs from germline and may be a read error. Read coverage stops 3 residues before the CDR3 terminus; the germline J gene supplies the remainder. The rearrangement links TRBV18 to TRBJ1-2; 8 bases match TRBD1. Germline V CDR1 and CDR2: KGHSH, LQKENI. This CDR3 contains 15 residues. CDR3 bases read: TGTGCCAGCTCAGCCCCGGGACAGGACCGCTATGGA. Protein: CASSAPGQDRYG. The entire CDR3 protein is CASSAPGQDRYGYTF.

With respect to this clone: The read ends 3 residues shy of where the CDR3 ends; the end is completed using the germline J gene. The chain links TRBV28 to TRBJ2-7; 8 bases map to TRBD1. CDR3 length equals 15 residues. Germline assignment: CDR1 MDHEN and CDR2 SYDVKM. Trimming at V came to 3 bases and at J to 3 bases, leaving 7 bases not matched to a gene. CDR3 sequence: CASSFETGAHYEQYF. The sequenced CDR3 bases are TGTGCCAGCAGTTTTGAGACAGGGGCCCACTACGAG.

Remarks on this clone: The read halts 3 residues ahead of the CDR3 end, with the missing end drawn from the germline J gene. This chain connects TRBV2 to TRBJ1-1; 8 bases line up with TRBD1. CDR1 is SNHLY and CDR2 is FYNNEI in the germline V gene. The CDR3 runs 19 residues. V gave up 3 bases and J gave up 0 bases; unmatched junction bases: 15. The CDR3 sequence: CASSEVGGRGRGLNTEAFF. The covered CDR3 bases are TGTGCCAGCAGTGAGGTCGGAGGCAGGGGGCGAGGATTGAACACTGAA.

Comment on this clone: The observed sequence ends 3 residues before the CDR3 terminus, with the missing tail filled in from the germline J gene. This chain joins TRBV4-1 and TRBJ1-2; no clear D gene. CDR1 and CDR2 (germline): MGHRA, YSYEKL. The CDR3 length is 15 residues. CDR3 sequence reads: CASSPEDGPSQGYTF. The covered CDR3 bases are TGCGCCAGCAGCCCCGAGGATGGACCTAGCCAGGGC.

Note on this clone: The CDR3 end lies 3 residues beyond the end of the read and is filled in from the germline J gene. V and J are TRBV13 and TRBJ2-1, with D perhaps matching TRBD2 (5 bases). Germline assignment: CDR1 PRHDT and CDR2 FYEKMQ (reference sequence). CDR3 length: 13 residues. The V and J ends lost 0 bases and 8 bases respectively, with 8 bases between them. CDR3 DNA (partial): TGTGCCAGCAGCTTAGGACTAGAAGATGAG. It is translated as CASSLGLEDE. The CDR3, in full, reads CASSLGLEDEQFF. Complete variable domain (other parts from reference TRBV13 and TRBJ2-1): AAGVIQSPRHLIKEKRETATLKCYPIPRHDTVYWYQQGPGQDPQFLISFYEKMQSDKGSIPDRFSAQQFSDYHSELNMSSLELGDSALYFCASSLGLEDEQFFGPGTRLTVL.